The 22 T cell receptor beta chains given below trace back to one sample, sequenced in a study of blood T cell repertoires in COVID-19. Assay used: immunoSEQ multiplex PCR; TCRdb lists only in-frame clones, some missing. There are some 120,000 clones in the sample; roughly nine tenths occur only once, and 1.5% to 2% lies in the top ten. Sequencing was performed on peripheral blood. These receptors were collected from a human donor with active COVID-19. The donor label of this sample is uncertain.

The chain is built from TRBV9 and TRBJ2-2, with D perhaps TRBD2 (6 bases). V lost 3 bases and J lost 3, with 15 bases in between. CDR1 is SGDLS, CDR2 YYNGEE, per germline. The CDR3 is 16 amino acids. The DNA for the CDR3 is TGTGCCAGCAGCGCCCGACGGGACTTATACACCGGGGAGCTGTTTTTT. It specifies CASSARRDLYTGELFF.

This chain links TRBV9 with TRBJ1-2, with D unclear. With 4 bases removed from V and 5 bases from J, the gap between germline ends came to 9 bases. There are 12 residues in the CDR3. CDR1 SGDLS and CDR2 YYNGEE come from the germline V gene. The CDR3 region has the DNA TGTGCCAGCAGCCAAGCCAATTATGGCTACACCTTC. Amino acids: CASSQANYGYTF.

This clone was detected once. The chain couples TRBV9 to TRBJ1-1; the match to TRBD1 covers 7 bases. V was clipped by 0 bases and J by 0 bases; unmatched bases: 5. The CDR3 totals 16 residues. The germline gives CDR1 SGDLS, CDR2 YYNGEE. The CDR3 sequence is CASSVDSTGLNTEAFF. The CDR3 bases are TGTGCCAGCAGCGTAGATTCGACAGGGTTGAACACTGAAGCTTTCTTT.

The V and J genes are TRBV3-1 (or the pseudogene TRBV3-2) and TRBJ1-1; 7 nucleotides agree with TRBD1. Germline V gene data show CDR1 as LGHDT and CDR2 as YNNKEL (reference sequence). V gave up 1 base and J gave up 0 bases; unmatched junction bases: 5. The length of the CDR3 is 16 residues. CDR3 sequence reads: CASSQGLGQMNTEAFF. The DNA of the CDR3 is TGTGCCAGCAGCCAAGGATTGGGACAGATGAACACTGAAGCTTTCTTT.

Concerning this clone: Other nucleotide sequences in the sample specify the same CDR3. J is TRBJ2-5 and V is TRBV18; D is unclear. The V gene's germline CDR1 is KGHSH and CDR2 LQKENI. The CDR3 loop spans 12 amino acids. Trimming took 3 bases from V and 0 from J, leaving 2 bases between them. CDR3 sequence: CASSPYQETQYF. CDR3 in DNA: TGTGCCAGCTCACCCTACCAAGAGACCCAGTACTTC.

The genes are TRBV14 and TRBJ2-3; D possibly corresponds to TRBD1 (5 bases). This CDR3 has 16 residues. CDR1 is SGHDN, CDR2 FVKESK, per germline. V was trimmed by 0 bases and J by 0 bases, leaving 10 bases between them. The chain's CDR3 is CASSQDIRGSTDTQYF. The DNA for the CDR3 is TGTGCCAGCAGCCAAGATATAAGGGGTAGCACAGATACGCAGTATTTT.

The chain links TRBV5-1 to TRBJ2-2; unclear D gene. This CDR3 region has 14 residues. V shed 2 bases and J shed 0 bases, with 5 bases lying between them. Germline loops: CDR1 SGHRS, CDR2 YFSETQ. CDR3 loop: CASSLTANTGELFF. The DNA for the CDR3 is TGCGCCAGCAGCTTAACAGCGAACACCGGGGAGCTGTTTTTT. The variable domain in full, completed from reference TRBV5-1 and TRBJ2-2, reads KAGVTQTPRYLIKTRGQQVTLSCSPISGHRSVSWYQQTPGQGLQFLFEYFSETQRNKGNFPGRFSGRQFSNSRSEMNVSTLELGDSALYLCASSLTANTGELFFGEGSRLTVL.

This clone was seen only a few times. V is TRBV10-1 and J is TRBJ2-7; a possible D gene is TRBD1 (5 bases). This CDR3 is 15 amino acids long. V was pared by 2 bases and J by 5 bases, with 16 bases between. The germline V gene encodes CDR1 WNHNN and CDR2 SYGVQD (reference sequence). In DNA form, the CDR3 reads TGCGCCAGCAGTGAGGTTAGGGGTTCTCTGAACGAGCAGTACTTC. Translation: CASSEVRGSLNEQYF.

The V call is TRBV27, the J call TRBJ1-5, with 7 nucleotides matching TRBD1. In germline, CDR1 is MNHEY, CDR2 SMNVEV (reference sequence). The CDR3 is 14 residues long. J gave up 4 bases and V 5 bases, and 5 bases lay outside the gene matches. Here the CDR3 reads CASSTQGENQPQHF. The DNA of the CDR3 is TGTGCCAGCAGTACTCAGGGGGAAAATCAGCCCCAGCATTTT.

The chain uses TRBV28 and TRBJ1-2; TRBD1 matches at 7 bases. The CDR3 extends over 15 amino acids. Germline assignment: CDR1 MDHEN and CDR2 SYDVKM. The V gene end was trimmed by 2 bases and the J gene end by 7 bases; junction bases not matched to a gene: 10. The CDR3 DNA reads as TGTGCCAGCAGTTTAATTCGGCGAGGGGGCGGTGGCTACACCTTC. Protein sequence: CASSLIRRGGGGYTF.

CDR3 amino acids: CAIQGLDTEAFF. The CDR3 nucleotides read TGTGCCATCCAGGGTTTGGACACTGAAGCTTTCTTT. This rearrangement joins TRBV10-3 to TRBJ1-1; a weak D match, TRBD1 (5 bases). In germline, CDR1 is ENHRY, CDR2 SYGVKD. CDR3 size: 12 residues. V lost 8 bases and J lost 3, with 10 bases in between.

The chain joins TRBV5-6 to TRBJ2-3; 9 nucleotides align to TRBD2. V trimming: 0 bases; J trimming: 2 bases; junction bases outside the gene matches: 4. CDR3 length: 16 residues. Germline CDR1 reads SGHDT; CDR2 reads YYEEEE. CDR3 protein: CASSLGLAGYTDTQYF. The CDR3 DNA sequence: TGTGCCAGCAGCTTGGGTCTAGCGGGGTACACAGATACGCAGTATTTT. Filled out from reference TRBV5-6 and TRBJ2-3, the complete variable domain reads DAGVTQSPTHLIKTRGQQVTLRCSPKSGHDTVSWYQQALGQGPQFIFQYYEEEERQRGNFPDRFSGHQFPNYSSELNVNALLLGDSALYLCASSLGLAGYTDTQYFGPGTRLTVL.

The genes are TRBV6-2 or TRBV6-3 and TRBJ2-5; no firm D call. Germline V gene lookup returns CDR1 MNHEY and CDR2 SVGEGT. This CDR3 has 15 amino acids. V was cut by 1 base and J by 4 bases, with 13 bases left in between. DNA for the CDR3: TGTGCCAGCAGTTACTTCCCAGACGGCGGAGAGACCCAGTACTTC. This gives the protein CASSYFPDGGETQYF.

The rearrangement uses TRBV2 and TRBJ1-5; D may be TRBD1 (6 bases). Deletions cut 8 bases from V and 0 bases from J, with 11 bases between. Germline V lookup: CDR1 SNHLY, CDR2 FYNNEI. The length of the CDR3 is 14 residues. The CDR3 DNA sequence: TGTGCCAGCGATAACAGGGTTAGCAATCAGCCCCAGCATTTT. It codes for CASDNRVSNQPQHF.

The chain has TRBV7-9 and TRBJ2-1; D gene ambiguous. The ends were cut back, 5 bases at V and 9 bases at J, with 5 bases in the middle. The CDR3 covers 10 residues. Germline assignment: CDR1 SEHNR and CDR2 FQNEAQ (reference sequence). The CDR3 DNA reads TGTGCCAGCAGCGTCGGTGAGCAGTTCTTC. Residues: CASSVGEQFF.

This chain uses TRBV18 with TRBJ1-1; 7 positions match TRBD1. This CDR3 has 17 residues. Unmatched junction bases numbered 12, after V lost 1 base and J lost 4 bases. Germline loops: CDR1 KGHSH, CDR2 LQKENI. The CDR3 DNA reads as TGTGCCAGCTCACCACGATTGACAGGGTCGGGGTTCACTGAAGCTTTCTTT. It codes for CASSPRLTGSGFTEAFF.

The genes are TRBV19 and TRBJ1-6; D is perhaps TRBD1 (5 bases). Trimming took 3 bases from V and 7 from J, leaving 13 bases between them. The germline gives CDR1 LNHDA, CDR2 SQIVND (reference sequence). The CDR3 has 15 residues. CDR3 region: CASSISRVNNSPLHF. CDR3 sequence (DNA): TGTGCCAGTAGTATCTCCAGGGTCAACAATTCACCCCTCCACTTT. Supplemented by reference TRBV19 and TRBJ1-6, the full variable domain reads DGGITQSPKYLFRKEGQNVTLSCEQNLNHDAMYWYRQDPGQGLRLIYYSQIVNDFQKGDIAEGYSVSREKKESFPLTVTSAQKNPTAFYLCASSISRVNNSPLHFGNGTRLTVT.

Here the CDR3 reads CASSDWVSGSDTGELFF. The CDR3 DNA reads TGTGCCAGCAGTGACTGGGTTTCAGGCTCCGACACCGGGGAGCTGTTTTTT. The chain couples TRBV25-1 to TRBJ2-2; D gene ambiguous. The CDR3 length is 17 residues. In germline, CDR1 is MGHDK, CDR2 SYGVNS. Deletions cut 3 bases from V and 3 bases from J, with 17 bases between.

V and J are TRBV7-2 and TRBJ2-7, with TRBD1 identical over 11 bases. This CDR3 region has 14 residues. V gave up 5 bases and J gave up 7 bases; unmatched junction bases: 7. Germline CDR1 reads SGHTA; CDR2 reads FQGNSA. The CDR3 loop reads CASSIGQGAREQYF. The CDR3 bases are TGTGCCAGCAGCATTGGACAGGGGGCGAGGGAGCAGTACTTC.

The rearrangement joins TRBV13 to TRBJ2-1; no clear D. V was shortened by 5 bases and J by 13 bases, with 15 bases between the two germline ends. CDR3 length equals 12 residues. CDR1 is PRHDT, CDR2 FYEKMQ, per germline (reference sequence). The CDR3 protein is CASSPPLGPQFF. CDR3 coding DNA: TGTGCCAGCAGCCCCCCCCTGGGCCCCCAGTTCTTC. The full variable domain, with the rest looked up from reference TRBV13 and TRBJ2-1, is AAGVIQSPRHLIKEKRETATLKCYPIPRHDTVYWYQQGPGQDPQFLISFYEKMQSDKGSIPDRFSAQQFSDYHSELNMSSLELGDSALYFCASSPPLGPQFFGPGTRLTVL.

This chain uses TRBV6-6 with TRBJ2-1; D remains unclear. Germline lookup yields CDR1 MNHNY and CDR2 SVGAGI (reference sequence). The CDR3 runs 11 residues. Deletions cut 7 bases from V and 4 bases from J, with 5 bases between. This chain's CDR3 is CASNSYNEQFF. The CDR3 coding sequence is TGTGCCAGCAATAGTTACAATGAGCAGTTCTTC.

The rearrangement uses TRBV19 and TRBJ2-1, with 7 bases aligning to TRBD2. This CDR3 has 15 amino acids. Germline CDR1 LNHDA, CDR2 SQIVND (reference sequence). J was trimmed by 2 bases and V by 6 bases; bases with no gene match: 7. The CDR3 spells CASRRETGPYNEQFF. The CDR3 DNA is TGTGCCAGTAGGCGGGAGACGGGACCCTACAATGAGCAGTTCTTC.